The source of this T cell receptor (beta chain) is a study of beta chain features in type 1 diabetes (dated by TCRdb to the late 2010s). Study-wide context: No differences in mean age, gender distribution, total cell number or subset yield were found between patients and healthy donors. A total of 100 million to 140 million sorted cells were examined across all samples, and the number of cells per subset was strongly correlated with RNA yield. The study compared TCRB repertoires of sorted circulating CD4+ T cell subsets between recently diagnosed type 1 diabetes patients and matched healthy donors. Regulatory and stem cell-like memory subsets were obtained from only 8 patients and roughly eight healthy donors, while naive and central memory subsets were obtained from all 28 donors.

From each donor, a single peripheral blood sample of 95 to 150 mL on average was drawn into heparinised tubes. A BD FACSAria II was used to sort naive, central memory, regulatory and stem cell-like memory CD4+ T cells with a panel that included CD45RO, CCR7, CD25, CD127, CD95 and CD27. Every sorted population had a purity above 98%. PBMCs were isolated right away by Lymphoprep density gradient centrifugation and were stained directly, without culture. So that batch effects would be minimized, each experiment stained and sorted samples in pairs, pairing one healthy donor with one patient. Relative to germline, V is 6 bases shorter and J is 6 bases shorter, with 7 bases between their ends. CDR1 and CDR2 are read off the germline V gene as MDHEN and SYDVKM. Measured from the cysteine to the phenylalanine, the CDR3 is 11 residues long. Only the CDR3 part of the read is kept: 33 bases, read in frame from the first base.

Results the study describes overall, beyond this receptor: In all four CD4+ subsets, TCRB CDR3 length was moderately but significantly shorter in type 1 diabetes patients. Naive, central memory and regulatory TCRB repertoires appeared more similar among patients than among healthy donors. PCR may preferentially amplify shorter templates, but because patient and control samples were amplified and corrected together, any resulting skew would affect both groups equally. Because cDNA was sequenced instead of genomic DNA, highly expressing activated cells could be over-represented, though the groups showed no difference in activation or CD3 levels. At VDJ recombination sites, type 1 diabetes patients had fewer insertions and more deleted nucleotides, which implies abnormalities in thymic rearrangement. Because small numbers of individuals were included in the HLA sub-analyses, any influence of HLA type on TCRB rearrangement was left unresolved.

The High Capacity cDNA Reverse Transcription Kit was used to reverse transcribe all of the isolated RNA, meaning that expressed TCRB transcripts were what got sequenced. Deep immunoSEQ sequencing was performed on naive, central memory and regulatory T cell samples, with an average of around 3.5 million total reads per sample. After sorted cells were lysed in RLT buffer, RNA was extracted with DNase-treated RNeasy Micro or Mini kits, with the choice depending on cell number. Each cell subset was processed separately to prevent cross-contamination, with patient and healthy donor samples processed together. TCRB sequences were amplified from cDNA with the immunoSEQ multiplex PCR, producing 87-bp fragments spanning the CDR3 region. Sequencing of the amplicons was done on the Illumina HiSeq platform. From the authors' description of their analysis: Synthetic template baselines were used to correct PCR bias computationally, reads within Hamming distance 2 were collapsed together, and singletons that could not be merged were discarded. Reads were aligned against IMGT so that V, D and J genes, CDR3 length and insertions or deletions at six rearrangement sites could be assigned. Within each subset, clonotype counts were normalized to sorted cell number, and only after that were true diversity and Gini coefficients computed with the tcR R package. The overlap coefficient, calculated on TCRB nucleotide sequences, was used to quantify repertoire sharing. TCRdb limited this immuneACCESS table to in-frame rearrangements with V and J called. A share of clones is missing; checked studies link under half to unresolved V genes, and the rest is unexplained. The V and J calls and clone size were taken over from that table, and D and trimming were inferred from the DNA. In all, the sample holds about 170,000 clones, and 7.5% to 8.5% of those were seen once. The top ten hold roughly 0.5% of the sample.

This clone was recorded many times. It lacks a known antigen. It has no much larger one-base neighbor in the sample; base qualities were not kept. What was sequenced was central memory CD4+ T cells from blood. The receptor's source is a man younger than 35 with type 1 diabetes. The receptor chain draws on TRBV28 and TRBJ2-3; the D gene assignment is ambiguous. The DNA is TGTGCCAGCAGACAGACCGATACGCAGTATTTT. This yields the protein CASRQTDTQYF. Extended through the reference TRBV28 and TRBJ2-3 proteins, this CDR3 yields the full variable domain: DVKVTQSSRYLVKRTGEKVFLECVQDMDHENMFWYRQDPGLGLRLIYFSYDVKMKEKGDIPEGYSVSREKKERFSLILESASTNQTSMYLCASRQTDTQYFGPGTRLTVL.